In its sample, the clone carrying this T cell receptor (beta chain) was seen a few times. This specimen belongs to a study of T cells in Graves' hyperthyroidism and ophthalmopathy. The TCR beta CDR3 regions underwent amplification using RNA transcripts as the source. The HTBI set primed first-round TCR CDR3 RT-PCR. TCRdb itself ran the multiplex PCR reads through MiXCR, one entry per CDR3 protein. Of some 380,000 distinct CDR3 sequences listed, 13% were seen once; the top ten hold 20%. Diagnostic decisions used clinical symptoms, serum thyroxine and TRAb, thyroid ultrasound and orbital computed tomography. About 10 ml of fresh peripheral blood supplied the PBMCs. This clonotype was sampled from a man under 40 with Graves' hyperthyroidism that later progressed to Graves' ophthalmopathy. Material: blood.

The CDR3 nucleotides are TGTGCCAGCAGCTTAGCTCGGGTGCCTTTGAATGAAAAACTGTTTTTT. It is translated as CASSLARVPLNEKLFF. The genes are TRBV7-8 and TRBJ1-4; D gene unclear. The CDR3 loop spans 16 amino acids. V gave up 0 bases and J gave up 5 bases, with 13 bases separating them. CDR1 SGHVS and CDR2 FQNEAQ come from the germline V gene.